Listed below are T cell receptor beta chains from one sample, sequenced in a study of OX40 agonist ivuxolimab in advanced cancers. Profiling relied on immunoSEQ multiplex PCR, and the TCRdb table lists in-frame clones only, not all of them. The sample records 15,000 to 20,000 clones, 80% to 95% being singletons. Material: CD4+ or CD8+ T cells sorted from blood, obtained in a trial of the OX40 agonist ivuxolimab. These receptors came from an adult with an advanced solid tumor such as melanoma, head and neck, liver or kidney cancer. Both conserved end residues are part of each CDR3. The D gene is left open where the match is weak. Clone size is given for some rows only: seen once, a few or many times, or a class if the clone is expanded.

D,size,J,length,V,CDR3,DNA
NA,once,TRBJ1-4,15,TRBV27,CASSAGTFVREKLFF,TGTGCCAGCAGTGCCGGGACCTTCGTACGTGAAAAACTGTTTTTT
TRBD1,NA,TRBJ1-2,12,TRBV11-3,CASSSTGDGYTF,TGTGCCAGCAGCTCTACAGGGGACGGCTACACCTTC
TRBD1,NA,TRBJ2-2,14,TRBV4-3,CASSHTTGAGELFF,TGCGCCAGCAGCCACACTACAGGGGCCGGGGAGCTGTTTTTT
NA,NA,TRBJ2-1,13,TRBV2,CASSTRSGNEQFF,TGTGCCAGCAGTACACGTTCGGGCAATGAGCAGTTCTTC
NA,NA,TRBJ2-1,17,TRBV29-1,CSVEWGGARGRYNEQFF,TGCAGCGTTGAATGGGGTGGGGCTAGGGGCCGGTACAATGAGCAGTTCTTC
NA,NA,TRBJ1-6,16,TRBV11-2,CASSSSAIPHNSPLHF,TGTGCCAGCAGCTCCTCGGCCATTCCTCATAATTCACCCCTCCACTTT
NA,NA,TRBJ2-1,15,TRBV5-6,CASSLAVGSYNEQFF,TGTGCCAGCAGCTTAGCGGTGGGCTCCTACAATGAGCAGTTCTTC
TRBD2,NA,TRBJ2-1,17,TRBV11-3,CASSLTSGGDFWDEQFF,TGTGCCAGCAGCTTAACTAGCGGGGGAGATTTTTGGGATGAGCAGTTCTTC
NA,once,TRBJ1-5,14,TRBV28,CASSFLESHQPQHF,TGTGCCAGCAGTTTCCTAGAAAGCCATCAGCCCCAGCATTTT
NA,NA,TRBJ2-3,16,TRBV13,CASSLPSVEATDTQYF,TGTGCCAGCAGCTTACCTAGCGTAGAGGCCACAGATACGCAGTATTTT
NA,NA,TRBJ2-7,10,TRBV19,CASSNYEQYF,TGTGCCAGTAGTAACTACGAGCAGTACTTC
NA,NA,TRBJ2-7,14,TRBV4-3,CASSRQATSYEQYF,TGCGCCAGCAGCCGACAGGCGACTTCCTACGAGCAGTACTTC
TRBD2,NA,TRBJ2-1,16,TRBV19,CASSGLTSGSINEQFF,TGTGCCAGTAGTGGCTTAACTAGCGGGAGTATTAATGAGCAGTTCTTC
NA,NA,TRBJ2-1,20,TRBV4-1,CASSQEVTGGWGSSYNEQFF,TGCGCCAGCAGCCAAGAAGTAACAGGAGGATGGGGGAGCTCCTACAATGAGCAGTTCTTC
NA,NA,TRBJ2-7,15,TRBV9,CASSLGASETYEQYF,TGTGCCAGCAGTCTAGGTGCTAGCGAGACCTACGAGCAGTACTTC
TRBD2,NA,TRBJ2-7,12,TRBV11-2,CASSAGGYEQYF,TGTGCCAGCAGCGCCGGGGGGTACGAGCAGTACTTC
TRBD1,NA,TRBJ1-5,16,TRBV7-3,CASSSSGTGDNQPQHF,TGTGCCAGCAGCTCCTCCGGGACAGGGGATAATCAGCCCCAGCATTTT
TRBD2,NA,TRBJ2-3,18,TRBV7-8,CASSSTSGGTASTDTQYF,TGTGCCAGCAGCTCGACTAGCGGGGGGACCGCTAGCACAGATACGCAGTATTTT
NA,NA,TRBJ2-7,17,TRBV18,CASSPLSLQVSSYEQYF,TGTGCCAGCTCACCACTATCCTTACAGGTTAGCTCCTACGAGCAGTACTTC
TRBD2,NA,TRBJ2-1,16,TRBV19,CASSIDPWTSLNEQFF,TGTGCCAGTAGTATAGATCCCTGGACTAGCCTGAATGAGCAGTTCTTC
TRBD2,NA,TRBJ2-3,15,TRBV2,CASRLLAGASDTQYF,TGTGCCAGCAGGCTGCTAGCGGGGGCCTCAGATACGCAGTATTTT
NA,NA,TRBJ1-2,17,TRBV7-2,CASSESSFRSVDYGYTF,TGTGCCAGCAGTGAATCTTCGTTTCGGAGCGTCGACTATGGCTACACCTTC
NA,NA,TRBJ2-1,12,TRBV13,CASSPSTNEQFF,TGTGCCAGCAGCCCTAGTACGAATGAGCAGTTCTTC
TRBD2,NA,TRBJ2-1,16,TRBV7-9,CASSLGAGSVYNEQFF,TGTGCCAGCAGCTTAGGAGCGGGAAGTGTCTACAATGAGCAGTTCTTC
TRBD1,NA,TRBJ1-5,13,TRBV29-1,CSVSTGGGQPQHF,TGCAGCGTGTCTACAGGGGGCGGTCAGCCCCAGCATTTT
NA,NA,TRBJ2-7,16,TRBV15,CATSRDGQVIGYEQYF,TGTGCCACCAGCAGAGATGGGCAGGTGATCGGCTACGAGCAGTACTTC
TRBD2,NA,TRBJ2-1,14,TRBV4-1,CATMTSGGNNEQFF,TGCGCCACCATGACTAGCGGAGGGAACAATGAGCAGTTCTTC
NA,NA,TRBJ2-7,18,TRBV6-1,CASSEDGQYNDYPYEQYF,TGTGCCAGCAGTGAAGACGGCCAGTACAACGATTACCCCTACGAGCAGTACTTC
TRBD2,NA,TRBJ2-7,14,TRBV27,CASTRLAGVDEQYF,TGTGCCAGCACACGACTAGCGGGAGTGGACGAGCAGTACTTC
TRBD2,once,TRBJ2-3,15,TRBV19,CASSIDGGGTDTQYF,TGTGCCAGTAGTATAGACGGGGGGGGCACAGATACGCAGTATTTT
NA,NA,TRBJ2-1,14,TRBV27,CASSFPGHYNEQFF,TGTGCCAGCAGTTTCCCCGGTCATTACAATGAGCAGTTCTTC
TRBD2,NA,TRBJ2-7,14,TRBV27,CASSYGRDSYEQYF,TGTGCCAGCAGTTACGGGAGGGACTCCTACGAGCAGTACTTC
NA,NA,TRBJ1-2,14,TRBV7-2,CASSLGEGSYGYTF,TGTGCCAGCAGCTTAGGAGAGGGGAGCTATGGCTACACCTTC
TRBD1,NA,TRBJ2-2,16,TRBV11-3,CASSLFTGANTGELFF,TGTGCCAGCAGCCTCTTTACAGGGGCGAACACCGGGGAGCTGTTTTTT
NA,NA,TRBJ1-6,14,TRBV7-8,CASSLGQENSPLHF,TGTGCCAGCAGCTTAGGGCAGGAGAATTCACCCCTCCACTTT
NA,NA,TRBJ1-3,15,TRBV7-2,CASSLERLSGNTIYF,TGTGCCAGCAGCTTAGAACGGCTCTCTGGAAACACCATATATTTT
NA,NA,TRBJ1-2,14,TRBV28,CASRFRGEIYGYTF,TGTGCCAGCAGGTTTAGGGGAGAAATCTATGGCTACACCTTC
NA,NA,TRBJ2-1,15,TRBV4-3,CASSQDTAPDNEQFF,TGCGCCAGCAGCCAAGACACAGCTCCAGACAATGAGCAGTTCTTC
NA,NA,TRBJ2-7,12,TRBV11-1,CASSLVSYEQYF,TGTGCCAGCAGCTTAGTGAGCTACGAGCAGTACTTC
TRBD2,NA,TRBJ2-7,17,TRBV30,CACLDGEPSGPTYEQYF,TGTGCCTGCCTTGACGGGGAGCCTAGCGGGCCTACCTACGAGCAGTACTTC
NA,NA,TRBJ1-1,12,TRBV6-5,CATQRTETEAFF,TGTGCCACCCAACGGACGGAAACTGAAGCTTTCTTT
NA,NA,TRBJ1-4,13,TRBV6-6,CASSYSRLEKLFF,TGTGCCAGCAGTTACTCGCGGCTTGAAAAACTGTTTTTT
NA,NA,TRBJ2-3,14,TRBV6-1,CASSYDRTTDTQYF,TGTGCCAGCAGTTATGACAGAACCACAGATACGCAGTATTTT
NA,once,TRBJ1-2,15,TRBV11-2,CASSWGGGSPYGYTF,TGTGCCAGCAGCTGGGGGGGCGGGAGCCCATATGGCTACACCTTC
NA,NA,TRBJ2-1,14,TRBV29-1,CSVEDRSAGNEQFF,TGCAGCGTTGAAGATCGGTCGGCCGGCAATGAGCAGTTCTTC
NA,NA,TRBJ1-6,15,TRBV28,CASLTSDSNNSPLHF,TGTGCCAGCCTAACTTCGGACAGCAATAATTCACCCCTCCACTTT
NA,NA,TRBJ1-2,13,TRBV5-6,CASSGVGIYGYTF,TGTGCCAGCAGCGGCGTGGGGATCTATGGCTACACCTTC
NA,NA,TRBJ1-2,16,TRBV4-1,CASSQDPGIFGEGYTF,TGCGCCAGCAGCCAAGATCCTGGGATTTTTGGCGAAGGCTACACCTTC
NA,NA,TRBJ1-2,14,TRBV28,CASSLKSAYYGYTF,TGTGCCAGCAGTTTGAAGTCGGCTTACTATGGCTACACCTTC
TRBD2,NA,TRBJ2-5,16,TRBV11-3,CASSFGLAGEGETQYF,TGTGCCAGCAGCTTTGGACTAGCGGGAGAGGGGGAGACCCAGTACTTC
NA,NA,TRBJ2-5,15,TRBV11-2,CASSRTGSEQETQYF,TGTGCCAGCAGCCGAACCGGATCGGAGCAAGAGACCCAGTACTTC
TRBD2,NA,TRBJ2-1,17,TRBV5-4,CASSWGLAGGPYNEQFF,TGTGCCAGCAGTTGGGGACTAGCGGGAGGACCCTACAATGAGCAGTTCTTC
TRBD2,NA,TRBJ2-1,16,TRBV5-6,CASSLGSSGPYNEQFF,TGTGCCAGCAGCTTGGGGTCTAGCGGGCCCTACAATGAGCAGTTCTTC
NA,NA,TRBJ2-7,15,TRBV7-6,CASSFGPDGGYEQYF,TGTGCCAGCAGCTTTGGGCCGGACGGCGGCTACGAGCAGTACTTC